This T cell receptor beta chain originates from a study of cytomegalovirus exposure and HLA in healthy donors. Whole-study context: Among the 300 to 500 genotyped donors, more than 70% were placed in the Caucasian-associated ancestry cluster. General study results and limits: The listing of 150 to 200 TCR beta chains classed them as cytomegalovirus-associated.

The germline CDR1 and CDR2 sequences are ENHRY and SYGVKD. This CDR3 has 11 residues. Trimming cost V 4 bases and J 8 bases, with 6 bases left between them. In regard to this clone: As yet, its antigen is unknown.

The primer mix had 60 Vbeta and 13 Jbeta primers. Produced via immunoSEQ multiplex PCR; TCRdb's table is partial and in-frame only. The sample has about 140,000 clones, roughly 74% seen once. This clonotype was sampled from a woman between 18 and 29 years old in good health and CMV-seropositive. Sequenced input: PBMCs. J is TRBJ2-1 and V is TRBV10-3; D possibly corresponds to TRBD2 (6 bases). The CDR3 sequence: CAISGGDEQFF. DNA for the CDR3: TGTGCCATCAGTGGGGGGGATGAGCAGTTCTTC.